These 10 T cell receptor beta chains were all obtained from the same sample, sequenced in a study of graft-versus-host responses after intestinal transplantation. No cognate antigen is known for these TCRs. Sequencing used immunoSEQ multiplex PCR; TCRdb keeps in-frame clones, though not all of them. This sample yields more than 100,000 clones, of which just under 95% are seen a single time; more than 0.1% belongs to the top ten. The specimen comprised unstimulated CD4+ T cells sorted from spleen or lymph node cells, sampled before intestinal transplant. These receptors originate from a human donor who received an intestinal transplant.

The CDR3 coding sequence is TGCGCCAGCAGCCAAGATCCTGCTGGGGGCATTGGAAACACCATATATTTT. Translated: CASSQDPAGGIGNTIYF. The chain links TRBV4-1 to TRBJ1-3; a possible D gene is TRBD1 (6 bases). The CDR3 extends over 17 amino acids. Germline V CDR1 and CDR2: MGHRA, YSYEKL. Trimming pared 0 bases from V and 3 bases from J, leaving 15 bases between.

The chain carries TRBV9 and TRBJ2-1; D is possibly TRBD2 (6 bases). With 0 bases removed from V and 0 bases from J, the gap between germline ends came to 10 bases. Looked up from germline, CDR1 is SGDLS and CDR2 is YYNGEE. This CDR3 is 16 amino acids long. DNA of the CDR3: TGTGCCAGCAGCGTAGTTGGAGGGAGCTCCTACAATGAGCAGTTCTTC. Protein product: CASSVVGGSSYNEQFF. The variable domain in full, with the rest retrieved from reference TRBV9 and TRBJ2-1, is DSGVTQTPKHLITATGQRVTLRCSPRSGDLSVYWYQQSLDQGLQFLIQYYNGEERAKGNILERFSAQQFPDLHSELNLSSLELGDSALYFCASSVVGGSSYNEQFFGPGTRLTVL.

This clone was seen once. This chain links TRBV30 with TRBJ2-7, with 7 bases aligning to TRBD1. Per the germline V gene, CDR1 is GTSNPN and CDR2 is SVGIG (reference sequence). J gave up 2 bases and V 1 base, and 8 bases lay outside the gene matches. This CDR3 has 15 residues. The DNA for the CDR3 is TGTGCCTGGAGTGCTGAGGACAGGTTGACCTACGAGCAGTACTTC. Protein: CAWSAEDRLTYEQYF.

The chain links TRBV10-1 to TRBJ2-3; D is uncertain. The germline V gene has CDR1 WNHNN and CDR2 SYGVQD (reference sequence). The CDR3 spans 15 residues. V lost 5 bases and J lost 4, with 16 bases in between. The CDR3 region is CASSSGLAWADTQYF. CDR3 in DNA: TGCGCCAGCAGTTCCGGTCTTGCATGGGCAGATACGCAGTATTTT.

This chain connects TRBV6-5 to TRBJ1-5; 7 nucleotides align to TRBD1. The CDR3 runs to 14 residues. V dropped 6 bases and J dropped 5; count of bases not matched to a gene: 7. The germline V gene has CDR1 MNHEY and CDR2 SVGAGI. The CDR3 DNA reads TGTGCCAGCAGGGTAGACAGGGATTATCAGCCCCAGCATTTT. Amino acid sequence: CASRVDRDYQPQHF.

The chain carries TRBV30 and TRBJ2-7, with a possible D match to TRBD2 (6 bases). This CDR3 contains 14 residues. With 0 bases removed from V and 0 bases from J, the gap between germline ends came to 9 bases. CDR1 GTSNPN and CDR2 SVGIG come from the germline V gene (reference sequence). The CDR3 sequence is CAWSVRERSYEQYF. The CDR3 DNA reads as TGTGCCTGGAGTGTACGGGAGCGCTCCTACGAGCAGTACTTC.

The V and J genes are TRBV18 and TRBJ2-2; tentatively, D is TRBD1 (6 bases). V was shortened by 1 base and J by 6 bases, with 12 bases between the two germline ends. Germline lookup yields CDR1 KGHSH and CDR2 LQKENI. The CDR3 runs 15 residues. The CDR3 region is CASSPQATGPGELFF. CDR3 nucleotides: TGTGCCAGCTCACCACAGGCAACAGGGCCCGGGGAGCTGTTTTTT.

The chain carries TRBV18 and TRBJ2-5, with unresolved D. The CDR3 is 12 amino acids. Germline CDR1 KGHSH, CDR2 LQKENI. Trimming removed 4 bases from V and 2 bases from J, with 5 bases in between. The DNA of the CDR3 is TGTGCCAGCTCACGCAGGCAAGAGACCCAGTACTTC. Its translation is CASSRRQETQYF.

The chain uses TRBV5-1 and TRBJ1-4; 12 bases match TRBD1. In germline, CDR1 is SGHRS, CDR2 YFSETQ. The junction had 17 bases not matched to a gene; V was cut back by 3 bases and J by 8 bases. The CDR3 length is 19 residues. This CDR3 is CASSSPPGQGAPRPEKLFF. For the CDR3, the DNA is TGCGCCAGCAGCTCGCCCCCGGGACAGGGGGCCCCCCGTCCGGAAAAACTGTTTTTT.

V usage is TRBV15 and J usage is TRBJ2-4; maybe TRBD2 (6 bases). CDR3 length: 16 residues. V was trimmed by 0 bases and J by 5 bases, leaving 14 bases between them. Germline CDR1 is LNHNV and CDR2 is YYDKDF (reference sequence). CDR3 DNA: TGTGCCACCAGCAGAGATCGCGGGACGTCACAAAACATTCAGTACTTC. As protein: CATSRDRGTSQNIQYF.